The 29 T cell receptor beta chains listed next were all sequenced from one sample in a study of T cell changes during pregnancy in multiple sclerosis. The table came from immunoSEQ multiplex PCR; TCRdb's copy has only in-frame clones and leaves some out. The data hold 25,000 to 30,000 clones, with around 86% observed a single time. Sequenced material: CD4+ T cells from peripheral blood mononuclear cells, taken in the first trimester of pregnancy. These receptors originate from a female donor in good health, enrolled as a control in a pregnancy study.

The chain combines TRBV28 with TRBJ2-2, with 9 bases lining up with TRBD2. The CDR3 length is 17 residues. The V gene end was trimmed by 3 bases and the J gene end by 7 bases; junction bases not matched to a gene: 12. Germline loops: CDR1 MDHEN, CDR2 SYDVKM. In DNA form, the CDR3 reads TGTGCCAGCAGTTTGGGGGCCCTTAGCGGGAGAGTCGGGGAGCTGTTTTTT. This translates into CASSLGALSGRVGELFF.

The chain couples TRBV5-1 to TRBJ1-1; no clear D. Germline V gene data show CDR1 as SGHRS and CDR2 as YFSETQ. V was trimmed by 3 bases and J by 5 bases, leaving 11 bases between them. There are 13 residues in the CDR3. The CDR3 nucleotides read TGCGCCAGCAGCTCTGGGAGTGGGACTGAAGCTTTCTTT. Translated: CASSSGSGTEAFF.

V usage is TRBV28 and J usage is TRBJ1-3; TRBD1 might be the D (5 bases). V lost 2 bases to trimming and J lost 4 bases, with 9 bases between them. There are 14 residues in the CDR3. Germline lookup yields CDR1 MDHEN and CDR2 SYDVKM. The CDR3 here is CASSLRGPGNTIYF. Here the CDR3 DNA reads TGTGCCAGCAGTTTAAGGGGCCCCGGAAACACCATATATTTT.

The V call is TRBV15, the J call TRBJ2-5; D uncertain. CDR3 length equals 16 residues. Germline-derived CDR1 and CDR2 are LNHNV and YYDKDF (reference sequence). Trimming pared 0 bases from V and 1 base from J, leaving 12 bases between. Here the CDR3 reads CATSREVSPVQETQYF. As DNA, the CDR3 is TGTGCCACCAGCAGAGAAGTTAGTCCGGTCCAAGAGACCCAGTACTTC.

This chain uses TRBV5-1 with TRBJ1-4; D may be TRBD1 (6 bases). Germline V lookup: CDR1 SGHRS, CDR2 YFSETQ. This CDR3 is built from 13 residues. Deletions cut 5 bases from V and 4 bases from J, with 9 bases between. DNA of the CDR3: TGCGCCAGCAGACCACAGGGTAATGAAAAACTGTTTTTT. Encoded protein: CASRPQGNEKLFF.

This rearrangement joins TRBV29-1 to TRBJ2-5, with D perhaps matching TRBD1 (6 bases). CDR3 length: 15 residues. Trimming left V 6 bases short and J 0 bases short, with 17 bases between. Germline-derived CDR1 and CDR2 are SQVTM and ANQGSEA. The CDR3 here is CSVGLKGGNQETQYF. The CDR3 DNA sequence: TGCAGCGTAGGACTCAAAGGGGGTAACCAAGAGACCCAGTACTTC.

This chain joins TRBV11-2 and TRBJ1-2, with 10 positions matching TRBD1. The CDR3 is made up of 15 amino acids. CDR1 is SGHAT and CDR2 is FQNNGV in the germline V gene. The J segment lost 7 bases and the V segment lost 3 bases, leaving 8 bases of the junction unmatched. Here the CDR3 reads CASSFGGGQGIGYTF. The CDR3 DNA is TGTGCCAGCAGCTTCGGAGGGGGACAGGGGATTGGCTACACCTTC.

This clone was detected once. The chain carries TRBV11-3 and TRBJ2-1; 10 bases are a match to TRBD2. CDR1 and CDR2 from the germline V gene are SGHNT and YENEEA. The CDR3 sequence is 15 residues long. J gave up 7 bases and V 2 bases, and 5 bases lay outside the gene matches. The CDR3 bases are TGTGCCAGCAGCTTATCTAGCGGGAGCGGGAATGAGCAGTTCTTC. This sequence encodes CASSLSSGSGNEQFF.

This chain joins TRBV2 and TRBJ2-1; TRBD2 matches at 9 bases. CDR1 and CDR2 (germline): SNHLY, FYNNEI. There are 16 residues in the CDR3. V lost 2 bases, J lost 10 bases, and 12 bases stayed unmatched. In nucleotides, the CDR3 is TGTGCCAGCAGTGAAAGGACTAGCGTCGGTCTACAGGAGCAGTTCTTC. Translated, it gives CASSERTSVGLQEQFF.

The J gene is TRBJ2-1, the V gene TRBV18; D unclear. CDR1 is KGHSH and CDR2 is LQKENI in the germline V gene. Trimming cost V 6 bases and J 10 bases, with 13 bases left between them. The CDR3 runs to 12 residues. DNA of the CDR3: TGTGCCAGCTCTAACCCTCCTGAGGAGCAGTTCTTC. It codes for CASSNPPEEQFF.

The sample holds one count of this clone. The chain recombines TRBV7-9 with TRBJ2-3; D might be TRBD1 (6 bases). V dropped 5 bases and J dropped 0 bases, with 21 bases sitting between them. The germline V gene has CDR1 SEHNR and CDR2 FQNEAQ (reference sequence). This CDR3 region has 18 residues. The CDR3 DNA is TGTGCCAGCAGCCCTCTCCCGGGGCAAGGGGGTAGCACAGATACGCAGTATTTT. This codes for CASSPLPGQGGSTDTQYF. Combining the CDR3 with reference TRBV7-9 and TRBJ2-3 gives the whole variable domain DTGVSQNPRHKITKRGQNVTFRCDPISEHNRLYWYRQTLGQGPEFLTYFQNEAQLEKSRLLSDRFSAERPKGSFSTLEIQRTEQGDSAMYLCASSPLPGQGGSTDTQYFGPGTRLTVL.

V and J are TRBV2 and TRBJ2-2; no reliable D call. The CDR3 covers 12 residues. Germline CDR1 and CDR2: SNHLY and FYNNEI. Trimming removed 6 bases at V and 7 bases at J, with 9 bases between. The CDR3 bases are TGTGCCAGCAGAGACTTTGGCGGGGAGCTGTTTTTT. This translates into CASRDFGGELFF. Full variable domain (remainder filled in from reference TRBV2 and TRBJ2-2): EPEVTQTPSHQVTQMGQEVILRCVPISNHLYFYWYRQILGQKVEFLVSFYNNEISEKSEIFDDQFSVERPDGSNFTLKIRSTKLEDSAMYFCASRDFGGELFFGEGSRLTVL.

The chain employs TRBV6-1 and TRBJ1-5, with 9 bases matching TRBD1. CDR1 and CDR2 (germline): MNHNS, SASEGT. The CDR3 contains 15 residues. V gave up 7 bases and J gave up 4 bases; unmatched junction bases: 8. The CDR3 sequence: CASKVGTGLNQPQHF. CDR3 bases: TGTGCCAGCAAGGTGGGGACAGGGCTTAATCAGCCCCAGCATTTT.

This chain links TRBV7-2 with TRBJ2-4, with TRBD2 matching over 7 bases. The trim removed 1 base at V and 2 bases at J, leaving 8 bases unmatched. CDR3 length equals 17 residues. CDR1 is SGHTA, CDR2 FQGNSA, per germline. CDR3 residues: CASSLVSGGGPKNIQYF. The CDR3 DNA follows: TGTGCCAGCAGCTTAGTCTCGGGCGGGGGTCCCAAAAACATTCAGTACTTC.

The V and J genes are TRBV7-6 and TRBJ1-2; 11 bases are shared with TRBD1. The V gene's germline CDR1 is SGHVS and CDR2 FNYEAQ. This CDR3 has 16 amino acids. V shed 1 base and J 10 bases; nucleotides not matched to a gene: 11. The CDR3 nucleotides are TGTGCCAGCAGCTTAGTCCCGGACAGGGGGCGCGAGGACTACACCTTC. It is translated as CASSLVPDRGREDYTF.

This clone was seen only once. This rearrangement joins TRBV5-1 to TRBJ1-2; 9 nucleotides line up with TRBD1. The CDR3 has 15 residues. From germline, CDR1 is SGHRS and CDR2 YFSETQ. Trimming removed 0 bases from V and 6 bases from J; junction bases left unmatched: 6. The CDR3 sequence: CASSLVTGGGHGYTF. The CDR3 DNA sequence: TGCGCCAGCAGCTTGGTTACAGGGGGCGGTCATGGCTACACCTTC.

The V call is TRBV5-4, the J call TRBJ2-1; 7 bases are shared with TRBD2. With V trimmed by 0 bases and J by 6 bases, 6 bases remained unmatched. Germline V CDR1 and CDR2: SGHNT, YYREEE (reference sequence). The CDR3 covers 15 residues. CDR3: CASSLVAGAANEQFF. The CDR3 region has the DNA TGTGCCAGCAGCTTGGTCGCGGGAGCGGCCAATGAGCAGTTCTTC.

The rearrangement links TRBV7-8 to TRBJ2-5; D is possibly TRBD2 (5 bases). Trimming removed 3 bases at V and 4 bases at J, with 12 bases between. This CDR3 contains 14 residues. Germline V gives CDR1 SGHVS, CDR2 FQNEAQ. This CDR3 is CASSFNTRGETQYF. The DNA for the CDR3 is TGTGCCAGCAGCTTCAACACACGGGGAGAGACCCAGTACTTC.

This chain connects TRBV7-2 to TRBJ2-6; D uncertain. The CDR3 is 14 amino acids. Germline loops: CDR1 SGHTA, CDR2 FQGNSA. Trimming took 2 bases from V and 12 from J, leaving 14 bases between them. The CDR3 DNA follows: TGTGCCAGCAGCTTAAATACGGTGCCGCTCGTCCTGACTTTC. Translated: CASSLNTVPLVLTF.

This chain links TRBV30 with TRBJ2-2, with D tentatively TRBD1 (7 bases). Germline V gene sequence: CDR1 GTSNPN, CDR2 SVGIG (reference sequence). V lost 5 bases to trimming and J lost 0 bases, with 13 bases between them. This CDR3 is built from 15 residues. The CDR3 protein is CAWSGGRTNTGELFF. CDR3 bases: TGTGCCTGGTCAGGGGGGCGGACGAACACCGGGGAGCTGTTTTTT.

This chain joins TRBV5-6 and TRBJ2-1; no clear D gene. Germline CDR1 SGHDT, CDR2 YYEEEE. Trimming removed 1 base from V and 3 bases from J, with 11 bases in between. The CDR3 runs 15 residues. The CDR3 nucleotides are TGTGCCAGCAGCTTGACCCGCACCTACTACAATGAGCAGTTCTTC. It yields the protein CASSLTRTYYNEQFF.

This chain uses TRBV11-2 with TRBJ2-1; 9 nucleotides agree with TRBD2. The CDR3 is 17 residues long. Germline-derived CDR1 and CDR2 are SGHAT and FQNNGV. V lost 3 bases and J lost 9; bases outside the gene matches: 15. The CDR3: CASSFVFLASGAGEQFF. DNA for the CDR3: TGTGCCAGCAGCTTCGTGTTCCTGGCTAGCGGGGCGGGTGAGCAGTTCTTC.

The J gene is TRBJ2-7, the V gene TRBV4-3, with D perhaps TRBD2 (6 bases). Germline loops: CDR1 LGHNA, CDR2 YSLEER. V shed 1 base and J shed 1 base, with 14 bases lying between them. This CDR3 spans 16 amino acids. The CDR3 nucleotides read TGCGCCAGCAGCCAAGGGGTTGGCGGGGCGTCCTACGAGCAGTACTTC. It is translated as CASSQGVGGASYEQYF.

The CDR3 nucleotides read TGTGCCACCAAGAAGGTGCCAGGCAGTGTGCCCCAGCATTTT. Its protein is CATKKVPGSVPQHF. The rearrangement links TRBV19 to TRBJ1-5; the D is unclear. The CDR3 is 14 residues long. The V end was cut by 10 bases, the J end by 9 bases, with 22 bases between. Germline loops: CDR1 LNHDA, CDR2 SQIVND (reference sequence).

V is TRBV4-2 and J is TRBJ1-1, with D maybe TRBD1 (6 bases). The V gene's germline CDR1 is LGHNA and CDR2 YNFKEQ. The CDR3 spans 15 residues. With 1 base removed from V and 3 bases from J, the gap between germline ends came to 12 bases. This CDR3 is CASSQGGGLYTEAFF. The CDR3 bases are TGTGCCAGCAGCCAAGGCGGGGGGCTTTACACTGAAGCTTTCTTT.

The CDR3 reads CASMGGGKVYSNQPQHF. CDR3 nucleotide sequence: TGCGCCAGCATGGGAGGGGGTAAAGTTTATAGCAATCAGCCCCAGCATTTT. The chain employs TRBV10-1 and TRBJ1-5; a weak D match, TRBD1 (6 bases). Germline V gives CDR1 WNHNN, CDR2 SYGVQD (reference sequence). V was trimmed by 7 bases and J by 0 bases, leaving 19 bases between them. This CDR3 has 17 amino acids.

The V and J genes are TRBV9 and TRBJ2-3; 7 bases align to TRBD2. The V gene end was trimmed by 5 bases and the J gene end by 2 bases; junction bases not matched to a gene: 8. Per the germline V gene, CDR1 is SGDLS and CDR2 is YYNGEE. The CDR3 consists of 15 residues. The CDR3: CASSTSVVPTDTQYF. Here the CDR3 DNA reads TGTGCCAGCAGTACTAGCGTCGTTCCCACAGATACGCAGTATTTT.

The chain is built from TRBV7-9 and TRBJ2-5, with D possibly matching TRBD2 (6 bases). Germline CDR1 and CDR2: SEHNR and FQNEAQ (reference sequence). V dropped 5 bases and J dropped 1 base, with 14 bases sitting between them. The CDR3 runs 15 residues. CDR3: CASSLLGGGQETQYF. DNA of the CDR3: TGTGCCAGCAGCCTCCTGGGGGGAGGCCAAGAGACCCAGTACTTC.

The table lists this clone with a count of one. As DNA, the CDR3 is TGTGCCAGTCCCCGACTAGCGGGAGGGCCAAGAGTGGGGTACGAGCAGTACTTC. Encoded protein: CASPRLAGGPRVGYEQYF. V is TRBV27 and J is TRBJ2-7; 14 bases match TRBD2. The CDR3 length is 18 residues. Per the germline V gene, CDR1 is MNHEY and CDR2 is SMNVEV (reference sequence). Losses at the gene ends were 9 bases for V and 4 bases for J; bases not matched to a gene: 17.